Listed below are T cell receptor beta chains from one sample, sequenced in a study of control samples from healthy donors and cancer patients. Assay used: immunoSEQ multiplex PCR; TCRdb lists only in-frame clones, some missing. The repertoire has around 180,000 clones, about 90% of them found once; the top ten carry about 5.3%. The sequenced sample was blood. Receptor source: a young woman in good health. CDR3s include the opening cysteine and the closing phenylalanine or tryptophan. The order of the fields is CDR3 length, V gene, clone size, D gene, J gene, CDR3 protein, CDR3 DNA. A D gene is named only where the DNA matches it firmly. The size of a clone is reported for some rows only, either as once, few or many, or as a class for expanded clones.

13	TRBV19	once	-	TRBJ1-5	CAISREGNQPQHF	TGTGCCATCTCCCGGGAGGGGAATCAGCCCCAGCATTTT
15	TRBV3-1/TRBV3-2	-	-	TRBJ2-1	CASSLDSARYNEQFF	TGTGCCAGCAGCCTTGACTCCGCGCGCTACAATGAGCAGTTCTTC
19	TRBV4-1	-	-	TRBJ2-6	CASSQELGSLTSGANVLTF	TGCGCCAGCAGCCAAGAATTGGGCAGCTTAACCTCTGGGGCCAACGTCCTGACTTTC
15	TRBV2	-	TRBD1	TRBJ1-2	CASRQDRGRNYGYTF	TGTGCCAGCAGACAAGACAGGGGAAGGAACTATGGCTACACCTTC
14	TRBV27	-	TRBD1	TRBJ1-4	CASRTDRDDEKLFF	TGTGCCAGCAGAACGGACAGGGATGATGAAAAACTGTTTTTT
13	TRBV2	-	-	TRBJ2-5	CASTLDSQETQYF	TGTGCCAGCACTCTGGACAGCCAAGAGACCCAGTACTTC
13	TRBV11-2	-	-	TRBJ1-5	CASSLSQNQPQHF	TGTGCCAGCAGCTTAAGTCAGAATCAGCCCCAGCATTTT
14	TRBV27	once	-	TRBJ1-5	CASSFRGGNQPQHF	TGTGCCAGCAGTTTTAGAGGGGGCAATCAGCCCCAGCATTTT
14	TRBV5-6	once	TRBD2	TRBJ2-5	CASSQTSSQETQYF	TGTGCCAGCAGCCAGACTAGCTCACAAGAGACCCAGTACTTC
11	TRBV29-1	-	-	TRBJ2-1	CSVGSYNEQFF	TGCAGCGTTGGATCGTACAATGAGCAGTTCTTC
13	TRBV24-1	-	-	TRBJ1-2	CATSAAGIYGYTF	TGTGCCACCAGTGCTGCCGGGATCTATGGCTACACCTTC
16	TRBV19	-	-	TRBJ1-6	CASSISRGQGNSPLHF	TGTGCCAGTAGTATATCCCGGGGCCAGGGGAATTCACCCCTCCACTTT
11	TRBV7-9	-	-	TRBJ1-1	CASSLGLQAFF	TGTGCCAGCAGCTTAGGTTTACAAGCTTTCTTT
13	TRBV28	-	-	TRBJ1-1	CASSSRGNTEAFF	TGTGCCAGCAGTTCCAGGGGGAACACTGAAGCTTTCTTT
11	TRBV5-4	-	-	TRBJ1-2	CASSHDYGYTF	TGTGCCAGCAGCCACGACTATGGCTACACCTTC
13	TRBV4-2	-	-	TRBJ1-2	CASSQEFGYGYTF	TGTGCCAGCAGCCAAGAATTCGGGTATGGCTACACCTTC
14	TRBV5-1	-	-	TRBJ1-5	CASSLGAAGQPQHF	TGCGCCAGCAGCTTGGGAGCAGCCGGACAGCCCCAGCATTTT
11	TRBV12-3/TRBV12-4	-	-	TRBJ1-2	CASSLQGGYTF	TGTGCCAGCAGCCTACAGGGTGGCTACACCTTC
13	TRBV6-1	-	-	TRBJ1-5	CASSDAIRQPQHF	TGTGCCAGCAGTGATGCGATTCGACAGCCCCAGCATTTT
15	TRBV6-5	-	-	TRBJ1-2	CASSPDTLGDYGYTF	TGTGCCAGCAGCCCGGACACATTAGGGGATTATGGCTACACCTTC
13	TRBV5-4	-	-	TRBJ1-1	CASRHREDTEAFF	TGTGCCAGCAGACACAGGGAAGACACTGAAGCTTTCTTT
16	TRBV9	-	-	TRBJ2-3	CASSVVGGTYTDTQYF	TGTGCCAGCAGCGTAGTCGGCGGGACCTACACAGATACGCAGTATTTT
17	TRBV4-1	-	-	TRBJ1-3	CASSPSGGRATGNTIYF	TGCGCCAGCAGCCCCTCGGGGGGCAGGGCAACTGGAAACACCATATATTTT
13	TRBV18	-	-	TRBJ2-1	CASSPQRGNEQFF	TGTGCCAGCTCACCACAGAGGGGAAATGAGCAGTTCTTC
15	TRBV5-1	-	-	TRBJ1-6	CASSLGQGGYSPLHF	TGCGCCAGCAGCTTGGGGCAGGGAGGGTACTCACCCCTCCACTTT
14	TRBV19	-	TRBD1	TRBJ1-6	CASRDRGHNSPLHF	TGTGCCAGTAGGGACAGGGGGCATAATTCACCCCTCCACTTT
14	TRBV6-5	once	-	TRBJ1-5	CASSYSPEYQPQHF	TGTGCCAGCAGTTACTCGCCAGAGTATCAGCCCCAGCATTTT
15	TRBV3-1/TRBV3-2	-	-	TRBJ1-1	CASSQGPGMNTEAFF	TGTGCCAGCAGCCAAGGACCGGGAATGAACACTGAAGCTTTCTTT
13	TRBV19	once	-	TRBJ1-1	CASSPTRVPEAFF	TGTGCCAGTAGTCCCACCAGGGTCCCTGAAGCTTTCTTT
14	TRBV13	-	TRBD1	TRBJ1-1	CASSFWTGRTEAFF	TGTGCCAGCAGCTTTTGGACAGGGCGAACTGAAGCTTTCTTT
17	TRBV19	once	-	TRBJ2-6	CASSIRLGGAGANVLTF	TGTGCCAGTAGTATTCGTTTGGGGGGCGCTGGGGCCAACGTCCTGACTTTC
13	TRBV4-1	-	-	TRBJ1-5	CASSQAVLQPQHF	TGCGCCAGCAGCCAAGCAGTTTTGCAGCCCCAGCATTTT
14	TRBV10-3	-	-	TRBJ1-6	CAIRDGVGRSPLHF	TGTGCCATCCGAGACGGGGTCGGTAGATCACCCCTCCACTTT
17	TRBV27	-	TRBD2	TRBJ2-1	CASSSLGLAVPYNEQFF	TGTGCCAGCAGTTCTCTAGGACTAGCGGTACCCTACAATGAGCAGTTCTTC